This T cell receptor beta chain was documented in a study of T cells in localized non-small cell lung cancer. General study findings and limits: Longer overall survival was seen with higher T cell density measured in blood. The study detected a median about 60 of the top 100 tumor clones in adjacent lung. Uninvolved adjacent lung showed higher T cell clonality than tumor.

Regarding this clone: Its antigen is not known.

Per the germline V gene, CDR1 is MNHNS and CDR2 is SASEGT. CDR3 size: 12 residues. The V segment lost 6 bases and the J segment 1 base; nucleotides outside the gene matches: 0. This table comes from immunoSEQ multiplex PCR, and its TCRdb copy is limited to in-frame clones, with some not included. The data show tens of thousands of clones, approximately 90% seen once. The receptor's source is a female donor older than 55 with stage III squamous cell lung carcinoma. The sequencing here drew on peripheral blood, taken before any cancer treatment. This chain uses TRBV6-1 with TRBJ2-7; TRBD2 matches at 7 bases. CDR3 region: CASSGGSYEQYF. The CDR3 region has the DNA TGTGCCAGCAGCGGGGGGTCCTACGAGCAGTACTTC.